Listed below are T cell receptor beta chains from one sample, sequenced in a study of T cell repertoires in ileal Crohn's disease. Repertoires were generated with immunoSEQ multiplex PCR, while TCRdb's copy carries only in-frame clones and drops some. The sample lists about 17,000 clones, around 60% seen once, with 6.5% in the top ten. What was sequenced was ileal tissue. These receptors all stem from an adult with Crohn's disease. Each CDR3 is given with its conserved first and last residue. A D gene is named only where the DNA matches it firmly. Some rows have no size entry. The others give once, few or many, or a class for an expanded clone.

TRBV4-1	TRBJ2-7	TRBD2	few	TGCGCCAGCAGCCAAGATCCCCACTGGGGGACTAGCGGGAGGATTGAGCAGTACTTC	CASSQDPHWGTSGRIEQYF
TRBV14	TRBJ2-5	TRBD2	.	TGTGCCAGCAGCCACCCCGGGACTAGCGGGCTTAAGTGGTACCAAGAGACCCAGTACTTC	CASSHPGTSGLKWYQETQYF
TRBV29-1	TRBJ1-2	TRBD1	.	TGCAGCGTACTTGGGAACAGGGGGACTACTGCTGGCTACACCTTC	CSVLGNRGTTAGYTF
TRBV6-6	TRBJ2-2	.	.	TGTGCCAGCAGTTCTCTGGACAAAGCTTTCCCCGGGGAGCTGTTTTTT	CASSSLDKAFPGELFF
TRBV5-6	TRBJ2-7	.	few	TGTGCCAGCAGCCCGATGACAGAAAGCTCCTACGAGCAGTACTTC	CASSPMTESSYEQYF
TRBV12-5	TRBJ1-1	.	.	TGTGCTAGTGGTTATACCTATGGGCAGGGAAACACTGAAGCTTTCTTT	CASGYTYGQGNTEAFF
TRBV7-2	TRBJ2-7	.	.	TGTGCCAGCAGCTCAGGGGGGAAAGGGTACGAGCAGTACTTC	CASSSGGKGYEQYF
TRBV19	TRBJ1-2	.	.	TGTGCCAGTAGGACAGATCCTAACTATGGCTACACCTTC	CASRTDPNYGYTF
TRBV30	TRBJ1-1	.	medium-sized	TGTGCCTGGAGAGCCGGGATAGTGAACACTGAAGCTTTCTTT	CAWRAGIVNTEAFF
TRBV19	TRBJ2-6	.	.	TGTGCCAGTAGTATAGCGGCGGGGACTGGGGCCAACGTCCTGACTTTC	CASSIAAGTGANVLTF
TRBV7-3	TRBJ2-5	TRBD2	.	TGTGCCAGCAGCTTAAAAGCGGGGCTGGAGACCCAGTACTTC	CASSLKAGLETQYF
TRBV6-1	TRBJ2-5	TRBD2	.	TGTGCCAGCAGTCCACTAGCGGGAGGGCAAGAGACCCAGTACTTC	CASSPLAGGQETQYF
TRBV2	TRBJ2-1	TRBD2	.	TGTGCCAGCGGGCCTGAGACTAGCGGGAGTCTGGGCAATGAGCAGTTCTTC	CASGPETSGSLGNEQFF
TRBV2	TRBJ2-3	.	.	TGTGCCAGCAGTGAACTCCGGGATACGCAGTATTTT	CASSELRDTQYF
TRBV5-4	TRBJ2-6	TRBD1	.	TGTGCCAGCAGCAGGGACAGGAACTCTGGGGCCAACGTCCTGACTTTC	CASSRDRNSGANVLTF
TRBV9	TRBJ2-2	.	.	TGTGCCAGCAGCGTAGGCGGGACTTCTAACACCGGGGAGCTGTTTTTT	CASSVGGTSNTGELFF
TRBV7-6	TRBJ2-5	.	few	TGTGCCAGCAGCTTAGGCAGGCAAGAGACCCAGTACTTC	CASSLGRQETQYF
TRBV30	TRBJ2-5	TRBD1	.	TGTGCCTGGTCCCCCGGGACAGGGGATTTTGAGACCCAGTACTTC	CAWSPGTGDFETQYF
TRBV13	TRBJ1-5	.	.	TGTGCCAGCAGCTCCAGGGGTTTTCAGCCCCAGCATTTT	CASSSRGFQPQHF
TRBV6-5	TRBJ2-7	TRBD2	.	TGTGCCAGCAGTTACGGCCTAGCGGGGTACTACGAGCAGTACTTC	CASSYGLAGYYEQYF
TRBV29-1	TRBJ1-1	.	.	TGCAGCGTTGTAGGGGATGCGGTCACTGAAGCTTTCTTT	CSVVGDAVTEAFF
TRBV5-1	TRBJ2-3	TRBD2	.	TGCGCCAGCAGCCCCTCGGGTAGCGGGGATAGCACAGATACGCAGTATTTT	CASSPSGSGDSTDTQYF
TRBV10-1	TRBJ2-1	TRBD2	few	TGCGCCAGCGGGGGACTAGCGGGAGAGGAGCAGTTCTTC	CASGGLAGEEQFF